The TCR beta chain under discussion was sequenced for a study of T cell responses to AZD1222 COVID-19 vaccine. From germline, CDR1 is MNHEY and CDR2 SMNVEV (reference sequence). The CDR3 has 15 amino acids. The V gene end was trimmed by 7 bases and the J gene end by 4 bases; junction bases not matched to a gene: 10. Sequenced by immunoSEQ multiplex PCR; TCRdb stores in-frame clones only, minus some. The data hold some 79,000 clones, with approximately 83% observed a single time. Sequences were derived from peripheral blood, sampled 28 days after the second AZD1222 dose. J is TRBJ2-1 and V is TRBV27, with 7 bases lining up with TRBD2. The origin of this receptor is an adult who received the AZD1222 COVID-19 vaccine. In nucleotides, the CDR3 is TGTGCCAGCATATTAAGACTAGCAGAGTACAATGAGCAGTTCTTC. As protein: CASILRLAEYNEQFF.